The 30 T cell receptor beta chains given below trace back to one sample, sequenced in a study of Ad26.COV2.S vaccination and SARS-CoV-2 variants (dated by TCRdb to the early 2020s). Libraries were made using the immunoSEQ multiplex PCR assay. TCRdb took this table from immuneACCESS and kept in-frame rearrangements with V and J called. Such tables lack part of the clones; where checked against another copy, unresolved V genes explain under half of the gap, and the rest is unexplained. Within this sample are about 350,000 clones, with about 87% of them counted one time only. The leading ten clones occupy around 6.4% of the sample. The treatment or condition label for this specimen denotes: some 20 received Ad26.COV2.S at low or high dose, single or two shots; roughly 5 received placebo; per-sample allocation not given. For vaccine and placebo recipients, repertoires were sequenced using samples collected on day 63 after the first injection.

The sequenced sample was peripheral blood, obtained in a trial of Ad26.COV2.S vaccine versus placebo. The source of these receptors is a person aged 18-60 years who received the Ad26.COV2.S COVID-19 vaccine or a placebo.

The chain employs TRBV2 and TRBJ1-2; a weak D match, TRBD1 (6 bases). This CDR3 contains 15 residues. The V gene lost 0 bases and the J gene lost 8 bases, with 16 bases spanning the gap. In germline, CDR1 is SNHLY, CDR2 FYNNEI. The CDR3 here is CASSEAGAGASGYTF. As DNA, the CDR3 is TGTGCCAGCAGTGAAGCTGGGGCAGGGGCGTCGGGCTACACCTTC.

The chain has TRBV5-4 and TRBJ1-4; 7 bases fit TRBD1. CDR1 SGHNT and CDR2 YYREEE come from the germline V gene (reference sequence). The CDR3 has 16 amino acids. The junction had 6 bases not matched to a gene; V was cut back by 4 bases and J by 0 bases. DNA for the CDR3: TGTGCCAGCAGCCAAGGGGGCGCGTCAACTAATGAAAAACTGTTTTTT. Translation gives CASSQGGASTNEKLFF.

The V and J genes are TRBV9 and TRBJ1-1; 10 bases map to TRBD1. V shed 4 bases, J shed 3 bases, and the junction held 6 bases outside the gene matches. The CDR3 is 15 amino acids. The germline gives CDR1 SGDLS, CDR2 YYNGEE. CDR3 region: CASSLRTGGDTEAFF. The CDR3 bases are TGTGCCAGCAGCCTCCGGACAGGGGGAGACACTGAAGCTTTCTTT.

The V and J genes are TRBV25-1 and TRBJ2-1, with 11 bases matching TRBD1. The CDR3 loop spans 16 amino acids. J lost 3 bases, V lost 1 base, and 2 bases had no gene match. Germline values: CDR1 MGHDK, CDR2 SYGVNS. The CDR3 loop is CASSESGTGGYNEQFF. CDR3 sequence (DNA): TGTGCCAGCAGTGAATCCGGGACAGGGGGCTACAATGAGCAGTTCTTC.

This clone was observed a few times. V gene TRBV5-6 combines with J gene TRBJ2-7; the D call may be TRBD1 or TRBD2 (5 bases each). Germline loops: CDR1 SGHDT, CDR2 YYEEEE. CDR3 size: 12 residues. With 2 bases removed from V and 7 bases from J, the gap between germline ends came to 10 bases. The CDR3 reads CASSFGWGEQYF. CDR3 nucleotides: TGTGCCAGCAGCTTTGGATGGGGGGAGCAGTACTTC.

The J gene is TRBJ1-6, the V gene TRBV7-6, with TRBD1 identical over 7 bases. V lost 0 bases and J lost 10; bases outside the gene matches: 9. CDR3 length: 16 residues. Germline V gives CDR1 SGHVS, CDR2 FNYEAQ. The CDR3 protein is CASSLAQGRGVSPLHF. The CDR3 DNA sequence: TGTGCCAGCAGCTTAGCACAGGGCAGGGGGGTGTCACCCCTCCACTTT.

J is TRBJ2-3 and V is TRBV11-2; D is unclear. V was clipped by 3 bases and J by 7 bases, with 5 bases between them. CDR1 SGHAT and CDR2 FQNNGV come from the germline V gene. The CDR3 sequence is 11 residues long. The CDR3 reads CASSFSNTQYF. The CDR3 DNA sequence: TGTGCCAGCAGCTTTAGCAATACGCAGTATTTT.

The chain is built from TRBV5-5 and TRBJ2-2; TRBD2 agrees at 7 bases. This CDR3 has 14 amino acids. J gave up 6 bases and V 4 bases, and 6 bases lay outside the gene matches. The germline gives CDR1 SGHKS, CDR2 YYEKEE (reference sequence). In nucleotides, the CDR3 is TGTGCCAGCAGCGGGGAGGGAGCCCCCGGGGAGCTGTTTTTT. Residues: CASSGEGAPGELFF.

The gene calls are TRBV21-1 and TRBJ2-7; the table's D call, TRBD2, has no DNA check behind it. TRBV21-1 is given as a pseudogene. This CDR3 has 17 residues. In DNA, the CDR3 is TGTGCCAGCAGCAAAGAGAGTGTGGGGGAGGGTGGGAACGAGCAGTACTTC. It translates to CASSKESVGEGGNEQYF.

The chain links TRBV28 to TRBJ1-2, with 8 bases fitting TRBD1. The J segment lost 3 bases and the V segment lost 8 bases, leaving 14 bases of the junction unmatched. This CDR3 is built from 16 residues. The germline V gene has CDR1 MDHEN and CDR2 SYDVKM. Here the CDR3 reads CASRPRGRNIHYGYTF. CDR3 nucleotides: TGTGCCAGCCGTCCCAGGGGGCGCAACATTCACTATGGCTACACCTTC.

The chain recombines TRBV6-5 with TRBJ2-2, with D possibly TRBD2 on 6 matching bases. The CDR3 runs to 14 residues. Deletions cut 11 bases from V and 2 bases from J, with 15 bases between. Germline V gene lookup returns CDR1 MNHEY and CDR2 SVGAGI. The CDR3 nucleotides are TGTGCCTCTGGGACTGGCGGAAACACCGGGGAGCTGTTTTTT. Translated: CASGTGGNTGELFF.

The chain joins TRBV7-2 to TRBJ2-1; 8 positions agree with TRBD2. The V segment lost 1 base and the J segment 4 bases; nucleotides outside the gene matches: 9. The CDR3 loop spans 17 amino acids. Germline loops: CDR1 SGHTA, CDR2 FQGNSA. For the CDR3, the DNA is TGTGCCAGCAGCTTAGTCGGGTCGGGGGGGGTATACAATGAGCAGTTCTTC. Translation gives CASSLVGSGGVYNEQFF.

A single count supports this clone. The DNA for the CDR3 is TGTGCCAGCAGCCAAGATTGGGGGATGGGCTATGGCTACACCTTC. Protein: CASSQDWGMGYGYTF. The chain carries TRBV14 and TRBJ1-2; D is perhaps TRBD1 (5 bases). This CDR3 contains 15 residues. In germline, CDR1 is SGHDN, CDR2 FVKESK. Between the trimmed V and J ends, which lost 0 bases and 4 bases, there was a span of 12 bases.

The chain is built from TRBV28 and TRBJ1-1, with D possibly matching TRBD1 (6 bases). V lost 2 bases and J 11 bases, leaving 18 bases between the germline ends. In germline, CDR1 is MDHEN, CDR2 SYDVKM. The CDR3 has 14 residues. This CDR3 reads CASSLTGLVYAAFF. The DNA for the CDR3 is TGTGCCAGCAGTTTAACAGGGTTAGTATATGCGGCTTTCTTT.

J is TRBJ2-7 and V is TRBV9, with D hard to call. The CDR3 consists of 14 residues. Trimming removed 0 bases at V and 0 bases at J, with 7 bases between. CDR1 SGDLS and CDR2 YYNGEE come from the germline V gene. CDR3 DNA: TGTGCCAGCAGCGTAGCCAGGTTCTCCTACGAGCAGTACTTC. This sequence encodes CASSVARFSYEQYF.

V is TRBV6-5 and J is TRBJ1-1; tentative D call: TRBD1 (6 bases). CDR1 is MNHEY, CDR2 SVGAGI, per germline. The V end lost 6 bases, the J end lost 5 bases, and 13 bases lay between the germline ends. The CDR3 spans 13 residues. The CDR3 bases are TGTGCCAGCAGATCTATTGACAGGACTGAAGCTTTCTTT. Protein: CASRSIDRTEAFF.

This chain joins TRBV18 and TRBJ1-6; perhaps TRBD1 as D (6 bases). The length of the CDR3 is 16 residues. Trimming removed 6 bases from V and 5 bases from J, with 17 bases in between. Germline assignment: CDR1 KGHSH and CDR2 LQKENI. The chain's CDR3 is CASSPSGTPDNSPLHF. Written as DNA, the CDR3 is TGTGCCAGCTCGCCATCCGGGACACCCGATAATTCACCCCTCCACTTT.

This chain links TRBV11-2 with TRBJ1-5, with 7 bases aligning to TRBD1. The CDR3 length is 13 residues. Germline CDR1 reads SGHAT; CDR2 reads FQNNGV. The trim removed 5 bases at V and 4 bases at J, leaving 2 bases unmatched. The CDR3 protein is CASSKTGNQPQHF. The CDR3 region has the DNA TGTGCCAGCAGCAAGACAGGGAATCAGCCCCAGCATTTT. The whole variable domain, remainder taken from reference TRBV11-2 and TRBJ1-5, is EAGVAQSPRYKIIEKRQSVAFWCNPISGHATLYWYQQILGQGPKLLIQFQNNGVVDDSQLPKDRFSAERLKGVDSTLKIQPAKLEDSAVYLCASSKTGNQPQHFGDGTRLSIL.

V and J are TRBV7-8 and TRBJ2-7; no reliable D call. This CDR3 comprises 15 residues. V shed 5 bases and J shed 4 bases, with 18 bases lying between them. Germline CDR1 and CDR2: SGHVS and FQNEAQ. This CDR3 reads CASSPRGGFGYEQYF. CDR3 nucleotides: TGTGCCAGCAGCCCCCGCGGCGGCTTCGGATACGAGCAGTACTTC.

This CDR3 is CASSGRDSSTDTQYF. CDR3 nucleotide sequence: TGTGCCAGCAGCGGGCGGGACAGTAGCACAGATACGCAGTATTTT. The gene calls are TRBV5-4 and TRBJ2-3; TRBD1 might be the D (7 bases). In germline, CDR1 is SGHNT, CDR2 YYREEE (reference sequence). The CDR3 covers 15 residues. V lost 4 bases, J lost 0 bases, and 12 bases lay in between. The full variable domain, rest sourced from reference TRBV5-4 and TRBJ2-3, is ETGVTQSPTHLIKTRGQQVTLRCSSQSGHNTVSWYQQALGQGPQFIFQYYREEENGRGNFPPRFSGLQFPNYSSELNVNALELDDSALYLCASSGRDSSTDTQYFGPGTRLTVL.

V gene TRBV5-1 combines with J gene TRBJ2-3, with TRBD1 matching over 11 bases. From germline, CDR1 is SGHRS and CDR2 YFSETQ. The V segment lost 5 bases and the J segment 4 bases; nucleotides outside the gene matches: 6. The CDR3 consists of 15 residues. The CDR3 protein is CASRGQGAISDTQYF. DNA of the CDR3: TGCGCCAGCAGAGGACAGGGGGCGATTTCAGATACGCAGTATTTT.

The chain links TRBV4-1 to TRBJ1-2; D gene unclear. Germline CDR1 is MGHRA and CDR2 is YSYEKL. The CDR3 is 15 residues long. Between the trimmed V and J ends, which lost 1 base and 0 bases, there was a span of 9 bases. This chain's CDR3 is CASSQVPGSNYGYTF. Written as DNA, the CDR3 is TGCGCCAGCAGCCAAGTACCAGGATCTAACTATGGCTACACCTTC.

This chain joins TRBV19 and TRBJ1-1; no reliable D call. Germline V gene sequence: CDR1 LNHDA, CDR2 SQIVND (reference sequence). Trimming left V 3 bases short and J 6 bases short, with 14 bases between. This CDR3 spans 14 amino acids. The CDR3 protein is CASSIGTEYAEAFF. CDR3 bases: TGTGCCAGTAGTATTGGAACAGAATACGCTGAAGCTTTCTTT. The full variable domain, with the rest looked up from reference TRBV19 and TRBJ1-1, is DGGITQSPKYLFRKEGQNVTLSCEQNLNHDAMYWYRQDPGQGLRLIYYSQIVNDFQKGDIAEGYSVSREKKESFPLTVTSAQKNPTAFYLCASSIGTEYAEAFFGQGTRLTVV.

V is TRBV7-3 and J is TRBJ2-7, with 12 bases fitting TRBD2. V gave up 4 bases and J gave up 4 bases; unmatched junction bases: 5. The CDR3 loop spans 15 amino acids. Germline loops: CDR1 SGHTA, CDR2 FQGTGA. The CDR3 region has the DNA TGTGCCAGCAGCTCCCGGACTAGCGGGATTTACGAGCAGTACTTC. It encodes CASSSRTSGIYEQYF.

This clone showed up just a few times. J is TRBJ1-1 and V is TRBV5-1; a weak D match, TRBD1 (5 bases). In germline, CDR1 is SGHRS, CDR2 YFSETQ. The CDR3 is made up of 16 amino acids. V lost 0 bases and J lost 0, with 12 bases in between. CDR3 protein: CASSLDGGVMNTEAFF. The CDR3 coding sequence is TGCGCCAGCAGCTTGGACGGAGGGGTCATGAACACTGAAGCTTTCTTT.

This chain links TRBV10-3 with TRBJ1-1; TRBD1 matches at 8 bases. The J segment lost 6 bases and the V segment lost 6 bases, leaving 9 bases of the junction unmatched. Germline values: CDR1 ENHRY, CDR2 SYGVKD. This CDR3 has 14 residues. The CDR3 protein is CAISTGQVMAEAFF. The CDR3 DNA is TGTGCCATCAGCACGGGACAGGTTATGGCTGAAGCTTTCTTT.

The V and J genes are TRBV15 and TRBJ2-7; TRBD1 agrees at 7 bases. This CDR3 is built from 14 residues. Germline V gene sequence: CDR1 LNHNV, CDR2 YYDKDF (reference sequence). Losses at the gene ends were 1 base for V and 4 bases for J; bases not matched to a gene: 4. DNA of the CDR3: TGTGCCACCAGCAGAGGTACAGGGGATTACGAGCAGTACTTC. This encodes CATSRGTGDYEQYF. Full variable domain (outside the CDR3, taken from reference TRBV15 and TRBJ2-7): DAMVIQNPRYQVTQFGKPVTLSCSQTLNHNVMYWYQQKSSQAPKLLFHYYDKDFNNEADTPDNFQSRRPNTSFCFLDIRSPGLGDTAMYLCATSRGTGDYEQYFGPGTRLTVT.

The chain is built from TRBV7-9 and TRBJ1-1; D not certain. Germline V CDR1 and CDR2: SEHNR, FQNEAQ (reference sequence). This CDR3 contains 14 residues. V lost 1 base and J 1 base, leaving 7 bases between the germline ends. The CDR3 region is CASSLELGNTEAFF. CDR3 bases: TGTGCCAGCAGCTTAGAATTGGGGAACACTGAAGCTTTCTTT.

The chain carries TRBV2 and TRBJ1-5; 7 bases match TRBD1. This CDR3 is built from 16 residues. The ends lost 5 bases at V and 4 bases at J; junction bases unmatched: 11. CDR1 and CDR2 (germline): SNHLY, FYNNEI. Here the CDR3 DNA reads TGTGCCAGCAGTTCCAACAGGGGCCCCCAAAATCAGCCCCAGCATTTT. This translates into CASSSNRGPQNQPQHF.

This rearrangement joins TRBV3-1 (or the pseudogene TRBV3-2) to TRBJ1-1; D gene uncertain. V was clipped by 0 bases and J by 5 bases, with 4 bases between them. CDR1 is LGHDT, CDR2 YNNKEL, per germline (reference sequence). This CDR3 is built from 12 residues. CDR3 nucleotides: TGTGCCAGCAGCCAAGACCCGACTGAAGCTTTCTTT. This gives the protein CASSQDPTEAFF.